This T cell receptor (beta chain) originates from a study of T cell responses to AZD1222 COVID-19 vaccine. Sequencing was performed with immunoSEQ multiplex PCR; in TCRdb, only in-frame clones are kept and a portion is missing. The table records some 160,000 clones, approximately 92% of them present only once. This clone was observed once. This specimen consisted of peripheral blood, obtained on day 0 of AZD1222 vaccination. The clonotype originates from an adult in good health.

Here the CDR3 reads CATGQFYGYTF. As DNA, the CDR3 is TGTGCCACCGGACAGTTTTATGGCTACACCTTC. The genes are TRBV2 and TRBJ1-2; TRBD1 might be the D (6 bases). This CDR3 is 11 amino acids long. Germline assignment: CDR1 SNHLY and CDR2 FYNNEI. Trimming left V 10 bases short and J 5 bases short, with 11 bases between.